The 29 T cell receptor beta chains below were found in one sample sequenced in a study of human T cells and chemical hapten exposure. Before extraction, the whole blood was not fractionated, and total RNA was taken from it. TCRdb used MiXCR to reprocess the 5' RACE reads, holding one entry per CDR3 protein. The sample holds some 150,000 distinct CDR3 sequences, around 4.4% seen once. The receptors come from a female donor in good health.

This clonotype was found many times. The chain's CDR3 is CSAVRGSNQPQHF. CDR3 bases: TGCAGTGCTGTCCGCGGAAGCAATCAGCCCCAGCATTTT. The chain links TRBV20-1 to TRBJ1-5; D not resolved. The CDR3 spans 13 residues. V was pared by 5 bases and J by 1 base, with 9 bases between. Germline loops: CDR1 DFQATT, CDR2 SNEGSKA (reference sequence).

This clonotype appeared a few times. The gene calls are TRBV7-2 and TRBJ1-1, with a possible D match to TRBD1 (5 bases). The CDR3 has 14 amino acids. CDR1 SGHTA and CDR2 FQGNSA come from the germline V gene. V was shortened by 11 bases and J by 4 bases, with 20 bases between the two germline ends. The CDR3 DNA reads TGTGCCTCGACTCCACCCGGGGGGGGCACTGAAGCTTTCTTT. It yields the protein CASTPPGGGTEAFF.

The V call is TRBV29-1, the J call TRBJ2-7; D perhaps matches TRBD1 (6 bases). V was pared by 4 bases and J by 6 bases, with 19 bases between. Germline lookup yields CDR1 SQVTM and CDR2 ANQGSEA. The CDR3 runs to 14 residues. The CDR3 DNA sequence: TGCAGCGTTGGGGGGCGGCAGGGTACGGGCGAGCAGTACTTC. It yields the protein CSVGGRQGTGEQYF.

The sample holds many counts of this clonotype. The chain recombines TRBV14 with TRBJ1-2; D possibly corresponds to TRBD1 (6 bases). The V end was cut by 4 bases, the J end by 4 bases, with 13 bases between. The V gene's germline CDR1 is SGHDN and CDR2 FVKESK. This CDR3 comprises 14 residues. The CDR3 DNA reads as TGTGCCAGCAGCCCCAGGGGTTGGAGCTATGGCTACACCTTC. Translated: CASSPRGWSYGYTF.

This clonotype was found a few times. The rearrangement uses TRBV24-1 and TRBJ1-2; 9 bases align to TRBD1. This CDR3 spans 13 amino acids. Losses at the gene ends were 9 bases for V and 8 bases for J; bases not matched to a gene: 9. Per the germline V gene, CDR1 is KGHDR and CDR2 is SFDVKD. This CDR3 reads CATSAGTGIGYTF. The CDR3 DNA follows: TGTGCCACCTCAGCCGGGACAGGGATAGGCTACACCTTC.

Points on this clonotype: This may stem from a read error, because a much larger clone lies one nucleotide away. The chain couples TRBV7-9 to TRBJ2-1, with a possible D match to TRBD2 (6 bases). Deletions cut 5 bases from V and 13 bases from J, with 21 bases between. The CDR3 runs 14 residues. CDR1 and CDR2 (germline): SEHNR, FQNEAQ (reference sequence). The CDR3 here is CASSPRRGGVGQFF. DNA for the CDR3: TGTGCCAGCAGCCCCAGGCGGGGCGGGGTAGGACAGTTCTTC.

This clonotype was counted at least ten times. The CDR3 bases are TGTGCCAGCAGCCAAGATGGATCCAGGATGAACACTGAAGCTTTCTTT. It is translated as CASSQDGSRMNTEAFF. This chain links TRBV3-1 with TRBJ1-1; no reliable D call. The CDR3 runs to 16 residues. V was trimmed by 0 bases and J by 0 bases, leaving 11 bases between them. CDR1 LGHDT and CDR2 YNNKEL come from the germline V gene (reference sequence).

At least ten counts were recorded for this clonotype. V is TRBV18 and J is TRBJ1-3; possibly TRBD1 for D (5 bases). The V gene's germline CDR1 is KGHSH and CDR2 LQKENI. Trimming cost V 1 base and J 6 bases, with 16 bases left between them. The CDR3 is 16 residues long. CDR3 nucleotides: TGTGCCAGCTCACCACTGCGAGGGGCAAGTGAAAACACCATATATTTT. It codes for CASSPLRGASENTIYF.

This clonotype was counted between two and nine times. The CDR3 reads CASNYVGTNTEAFF. DNA of the CDR3: TGTGCCAGCAACTACGTCGGGACGAACACTGAAGCTTTCTTT. The genes are TRBV27 and TRBJ1-1; possible D gene TRBD1, 5 bases. Trimming cost V 7 bases and J 1 base, with 13 bases left between them. The germline CDR1 and CDR2 sequences are MNHEY and SMNVEV (reference sequence). The CDR3 spans 14 residues.

The sample holds many counts of this clonotype. The J gene is TRBJ2-1, the V gene TRBV7-2, with 8 bases fitting TRBD2. V shed 2 bases, J shed 8 bases, and the junction held 8 bases outside the gene matches. The CDR3 length is 15 residues. The germline CDR1 and CDR2 sequences are SGHTA and FQGNSA. CDR3 DNA sequence: TGTGCCAGCAGCTTAACCGGGGGGGCCGGCGATGAGCAGTTCTTC. Protein: CASSLTGGAGDEQFF.

In its sample, this clonotype was seen many times. V and J are TRBV9 and TRBJ1-4, with a weak D call TRBD1 (5 bases). The CDR3 sequence is 16 residues long. In germline, CDR1 is SGDLS, CDR2 YYNGEE. Deletions cut 2 bases from V and 1 base from J, with 12 bases between. The CDR3 sequence: CASSVGTFGTNEKLFF. The CDR3, as DNA: TGTGCCAGCAGCGTTGGGACTTTCGGAACTAATGAAAAACTGTTTTTT.

In its sample, this clonotype was seen many times. The junction and the germline gene differ at one end; a read error may be behind it. This chain joins TRBV7-9 and TRBJ2-1; D is undetermined. Per the germline V gene, CDR1 is SEHNR and CDR2 is FQNEAQ (reference sequence). There are 12 residues in the CDR3. The CDR3 is CASSEIRTDVLF. CDR3 nucleotide sequence: TGTGCCAGCAGCGAAATACGGACGGACGTTTTGTTC.

This clonotype was found a few times. A much larger clone differs by one base, so this may be a read error. The chain is built from TRBV28 and TRBJ1-2, with 8 positions matching TRBD1. This CDR3 spans 14 amino acids. Germline V gene data show CDR1 as MDHEN and CDR2 as SYDVKM. CDR3 protein: CASKRGQGNYGDTF. The CDR3 DNA sequence: TGTGCCAGCAAAAGAGGACAGGGAAACTATGGCGACACCTTC.

This clonotype has ten or more counts. This chain connects TRBV6-6 to TRBJ2-3; D is perhaps TRBD1 (6 bases). In germline, CDR1 is MNHNY, CDR2 SVGAGI (reference sequence). Trimming stripped 6 bases from V and 4 bases from J, with 8 bases between. This CDR3 has 12 residues. The CDR3 DNA reads TGTGCCAGCAGGACAGGAGCAGATACGCAGTATTTT. As protein: CASRTGADTQYF.

The rearrangement uses TRBV20-1 and TRBJ2-5; 7 bases agree with TRBD2. Germline V lookup: CDR1 DFQATT, CDR2 SNEGSKA (reference sequence). The CDR3 runs to 12 residues. CDR3 DNA sequence: TGCATTGGGTTCGCGGGGGTGGGGCCCCAGTACTTC. Protein product: CIGFAGVGPQYF.

Many counts were recorded for this clonotype. The chain combines TRBV24-1 with TRBJ2-6; 8 nucleotides match TRBD1. Trimming removed 3 bases from V and 0 bases from J; junction bases left unmatched: 12. Germline loops: CDR1 KGHDR, CDR2 SFDVKD. The CDR3 contains 20 residues. The CDR3 region is CATSDPTGTGSFSGANVLTF. CDR3 nucleotides: TGTGCCACCAGTGATCCAACAGGGACAGGCTCCTTCTCTGGGGCCAACGTCCTGACTTTC.

A word on this clonotype: A much larger clone differs from this one at a single base, so this may be a read error. This rearrangement joins TRBV4-3 to TRBJ1-1; no firm D call. This CDR3 contains 16 residues. Per germline, CDR1 LGHNA and CDR2 YSLEER. The V gene lost 4 bases and the J gene lost 0 bases, with 15 bases spanning the gap. The CDR3 DNA reads as TGCGCCAGCAGCCTACGAGTAGGCAGACTGAACACTGAAGCTTTCTTT. It yields the protein CASSLRVGRLNTEAFF.

In this sample, this clonotype turned up many times. V gene TRBV18 combines with J gene TRBJ1-2, with 10 bases identical to TRBD1. Germline V gene lookup returns CDR1 KGHSH and CDR2 LQKENI. V lost 2 bases and J lost 4; bases outside the gene matches: 10. CDR3 length: 17 amino acids. CDR3 nucleotide sequence: TGTGCCAGCTCACCAGGGACAGGGGACGTGGTGAGCTATGGCTACACCTTC. It codes for CASSPGTGDVVSYGYTF.

The sample holds many counts of this clonotype. The gene calls are TRBV20-1 and TRBJ1-2; D is unclear. Germline CDR1 and CDR2: DFQATT and SNEGSKA (reference sequence). The CDR3 has 14 amino acids. Trimming pared 1 base from V and 2 bases from J, leaving 11 bases between. CDR3: CSARGVQTNYGYTF. The DNA for the CDR3 is TGCAGTGCTAGAGGGGTCCAGACGAACTATGGCTACACCTTC.

This clonotype was found many times. The V call is TRBV5-1, the J call TRBJ1-5; 10 nucleotides match TRBD1. Germline V gene data show CDR1 as SGHRS and CDR2 as YFSETQ. V was clipped by 4 bases and J by 3 bases; unmatched bases: 4. CDR3 length: 15 amino acids. The CDR3 DNA sequence: TGCGCCAGCAGCGTGGGACAGGGGCTCAATCAGCCCCAGCATTTT. It codes for CASSVGQGLNQPQHF. Full variable domain (rest looked up from reference TRBV5-1 and TRBJ1-5): KAGVTQTPRYLIKTRGQQVTLSCSPISGHRSVSWYQQTPGQGLQFLFEYFSETQRNKGNFPGRFSGRQFSNSRSEMNVSTLELGDSALYLCASSVGQGLNQPQHFGDGTRLSIL.

This clonotype was picked up a small number of times. The V and J genes are TRBV7-2 and TRBJ2-2; 7 nucleotides agree with TRBD1. The V gene's germline CDR1 is SGHTA and CDR2 FQGNSA. The V and J ends lost 6 bases and 7 bases, in that order; junction bases with no gene match: 8. The length of the CDR3 is 14 residues. CDR3 bases: TGTGCCAGCAGATCCGACAGGGCTCGCGGGGAGCTGTTTTTT. Translated, it gives CASRSDRARGELFF.

This clonotype was observed many times. The CDR3 here is CSGRDGARSGNTIYF. In DNA, the CDR3 is TGCAGTGGACGGGACGGGGCCCGCTCTGGAAACACCATATATTTT. The chain has TRBV20-1 and TRBJ1-3; possible D gene TRBD1, 5 bases. The CDR3 has 15 amino acids. Germline V lookup: CDR1 DFQATT, CDR2 SNEGSKA (reference sequence). Trimming shortened V by 7 bases and J by 0 bases, and 16 bases separated the two germline ends.

This clonotype was picked up many times. This chain uses TRBV16 with TRBJ1-2; D unclear. The V and J ends lost 2 bases and 2 bases respectively, with 6 bases between them. The CDR3 is 13 amino acids. In germline, CDR1 is KGHSY, CDR2 FQNENV. The CDR3 DNA follows: TGTGCCAGCAGCCAAAGGCAGAACTATGGCTACACCTTC. Protein product: CASSQRQNYGYTF.

This clonotype was observed at least ten times. The chain joins TRBV6-5 to TRBJ1-3, with D possibly matching TRBD1 (5 bases). The CDR3 spans 13 residues. V lost 6 bases and J 3 bases, leaving 9 bases between the germline ends. CDR1 is MNHEY and CDR2 is SVGAGI in the germline V gene. CDR3 protein: CASRRGRGNTIYF. DNA for the CDR3: TGTGCCAGCAGGAGGGGACGTGGAAACACCATATATTTT.

This clonotype was counted ten times or more. The chain carries TRBV6-2 or TRBV6-3 and TRBJ2-2, with 10 bases fitting TRBD1. This CDR3 comprises 16 residues. V lost 2 bases, J lost 7 bases, and 7 bases stayed unmatched. Germline V gene lookup returns CDR1 MNHEY and CDR2 SVGEGT. The chain's CDR3 is CASSYPTGTGVGELFF. CDR3 DNA sequence: TGTGCCAGCAGTTACCCCACCGGGACAGGGGTCGGGGAGCTGTTTTTT.

In this sample, this clonotype turned up many times. This sequence joins TRBV7-9 and TRBJ1-1; 9 positions match TRBD1. The CDR3 length is 16 residues. The J segment lost 4 bases and the V segment lost 5 bases, leaving 11 bases of the junction unmatched. The germline CDR1 and CDR2 sequences are SEHNR and FQNEAQ (reference sequence). CDR3 bases: TGTGCCAGCAGCGTAAAATACAGGGGGCTCGGCACTGAAGCTTTCTTT. Protein sequence: CASSVKYRGLGTEAFF.

This clonotype has at least ten counts. V gene TRBV10-3 combines with J gene TRBJ2-3; D is uncertain. There are 14 residues in the CDR3. Germline loops: CDR1 ENHRY, CDR2 SYGVKD. V was trimmed by 0 bases and J by 4 bases, leaving 8 bases between them. This chain's CDR3 is CAISESTQADTQYF. The DNA for the CDR3 is TGTGCCATCAGTGAGTCAACCCAGGCAGATACGCAGTATTTT.

The chain is built from TRBV7-2 and TRBJ1-2, with D tentatively TRBD1 (5 bases). Germline-derived CDR1 and CDR2 are SGHTA and FQGNSA. The CDR3 runs to 12 residues. Trimming took 5 bases from V and 4 from J, leaving 8 bases between them. This CDR3 is CASSNRLYGYTF. The CDR3 DNA is TGTGCCAGCAGCAACAGGCTCTATGGCTACACCTTC.

This clonotype occurred many times. Relative to the germline gene, one junction end is altered; a read error may explain this. The chain couples TRBV5-1 to TRBJ1-4, with 8 positions matching TRBD1. The CDR3 has 16 residues. Germline V gene data show CDR1 as SGHRS and CDR2 as YFSETQ. The CDR3 loop is CASSLDRAATNEKLFF. The CDR3 DNA reads TGTGCCAGCAGCTTGGACAGGGCTGCAACTAATGAAAAACTGTTTTTT.